The entry below describes one TCR beta chain. This CDR3 is built from 15 residues. The junction had 4 bases not matched to a gene; V was cut back by 4 bases and J by 1 base. The germline V gene encodes CDR1 SGHRS and CDR2 YFSETQ. This sample is drawn from a study of cytomegalovirus exposure and HLA in healthy donors. The study ran its PCR with 60 Vbeta and 13 Jbeta primers. The repertoire was sequenced with immunoSEQ multiplex PCR; TCRdb's copy has only in-frame clones and lacks some. The data hold approximately 150,000 clones, with roughly 80% observed a single time. In nominal health when sampled, donors likely had unrecorded immune exposures nonetheless.

This rearrangement joins TRBV5-1 to TRBJ2-3, with 9 bases fitting TRBD1. Sequencing was performed on PBMCs. The source is a male donor in good health and CMV-seronegative. The CDR3 nucleotides are TGCGCCAGCAGCCAGCGGACAGGGGGCACAGATACGCAGTATTTT. Encoded protein: CASSQRTGGTDTQYF.